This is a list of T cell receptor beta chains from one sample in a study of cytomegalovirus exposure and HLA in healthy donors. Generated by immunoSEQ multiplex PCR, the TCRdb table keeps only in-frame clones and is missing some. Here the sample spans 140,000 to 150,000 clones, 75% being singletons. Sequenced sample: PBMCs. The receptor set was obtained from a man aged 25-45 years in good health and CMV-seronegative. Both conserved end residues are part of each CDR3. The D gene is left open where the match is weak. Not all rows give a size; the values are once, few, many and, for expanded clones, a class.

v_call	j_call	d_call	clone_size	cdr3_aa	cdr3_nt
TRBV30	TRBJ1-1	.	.	CAWNQNTEAFF	TGTGCCTGGAATCAGAACACTGAAGCTTTCTTT
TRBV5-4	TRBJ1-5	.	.	CASSLGAGQPQHF	TGTGCCAGCAGCTTGGGCGCCGGTCAGCCCCAGCATTTT
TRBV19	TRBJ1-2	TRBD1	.	CASSPTGEGYGYTF	TGTGCCAGTAGCCCGACAGGGGAAGGGTATGGCTACACCTTC
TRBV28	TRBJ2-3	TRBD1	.	CASSKDRGVYRTDTQYF	TGTGCCAGCAGCAAGGACAGGGGAGTGTATAGGACAGATACGCAGTATTTT
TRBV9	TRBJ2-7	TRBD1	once	CASSVRGQGGYEQYF	TGTGCCAGCAGCGTCCGGGGACAGGGGGGCTACGAGCAGTACTTC
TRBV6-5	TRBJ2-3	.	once	CASSYAEGADTQYF	TGTGCCAGCAGTTACGCCGAGGGGGCAGATACGCAGTATTTT
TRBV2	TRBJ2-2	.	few	CASSGTGELFF	TGTGCCAGCAGCGGCACCGGGGAGCTGTTTTTT
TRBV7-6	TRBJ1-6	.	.	CASSSSTALISPLHF	TGTGCCAGCAGTTCTTCCACAGCCTTGATTTCACCCCTCCACTTT
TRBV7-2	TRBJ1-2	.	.	CASSSEWNYGYTF	TGTGCCAGTTCGTCCGAGTGGAACTATGGCTACACCTTC
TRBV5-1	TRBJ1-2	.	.	CASSLQAGANYGYTF	TGCGCCAGCAGCTTGCAGGCAGGGGCCAACTATGGCTACACCTTC
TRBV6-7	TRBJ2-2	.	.	CASSYGQGNTGELFF	TGTGCCAGCAGTTACGGGCAGGGGAACACCGGGGAGCTGTTTTTT
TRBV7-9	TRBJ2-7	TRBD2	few	CASSFLAGGPRYEQYF	TGTGCCAGCAGCTTTCTAGCGGGGGGGCCCCGCTACGAGCAGTACTTC
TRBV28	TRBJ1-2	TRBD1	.	CASSLRGTGVLYGYTF	TGTGCCAGCAGTTTAAGGGGGACAGGGGTTCTCTATGGCTACACCTTC
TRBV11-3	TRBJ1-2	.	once	CASSLGEAAYGYTF	TGTGCCAGCAGCTTAGGCGAGGCCGCCTATGGCTACACCTTC
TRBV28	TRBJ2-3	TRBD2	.	CASSTSGSTDTQYF	TGTGCCAGCAGTACTAGCGGGAGCACAGATACGCAGTATTTT
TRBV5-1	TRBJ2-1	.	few	CASSLSLSQGEQFF	TGCGCCAGCAGCTTGTCCCTGTCTCAGGGGGAGCAGTTCTTC
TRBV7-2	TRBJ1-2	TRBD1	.	CASSLAATGAGGYTF	TGTGCCAGCAGCTTAGCCGCGACAGGGGCAGGAGGCTACACCTTC
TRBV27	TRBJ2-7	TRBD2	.	CASSSGLAGSYEQYF	TGTGCCAGCAGTTCGGGACTAGCGGGATCCTACGAGCAGTACTTC
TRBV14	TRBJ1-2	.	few	CASSQSQNYGYTF	TGTGCCAGCAGCCAATCACAGAACTATGGCTACACCTTC
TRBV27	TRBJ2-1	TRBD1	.	CASGQGTGLTHEQFF	TGTGCCAGCGGGCAGGGGACAGGGCTGACCCATGAGCAGTTCTTC
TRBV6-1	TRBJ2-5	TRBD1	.	CASSEGYRGHETQYF	TGTGCCAGCAGTGAAGGTTACAGGGGGCATGAGACCCAGTACTTC
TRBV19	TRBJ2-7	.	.	CASSMGQAGHEQYF	TGTGCCAGTAGTATGGGGCAAGCCGGTCACGAGCAGTACTTC
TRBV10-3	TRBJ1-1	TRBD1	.	CAIAGQLMNTEAFF	TGTGCCATCGCGGGACAGCTCATGAACACTGAAGCTTTCTTT
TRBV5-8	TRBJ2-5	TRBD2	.	CASSSLHYSGRAGKTQYF	TGTGCCAGCAGCTCCTTACACTATAGCGGGAGGGCCGGGAAGACCCAGTACTTC
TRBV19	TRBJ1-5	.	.	CASSIFPLKGVNQPQHF	TGTGCCAGTAGTATTTTCCCTTTGAAAGGGGTCAATCAGCCCCAGCATTTT
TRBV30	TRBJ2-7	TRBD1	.	CASNPRDRGTYEQYF	TGTGCTTCCAACCCCCGGGACAGGGGAACCTACGAGCAGTACTTC
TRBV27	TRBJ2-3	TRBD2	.	CASRMAGGPTDTQYF	TGTGCCAGCAGAATGGCGGGAGGGCCCACAGATACGCAGTATTTT
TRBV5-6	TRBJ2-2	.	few	CASSFRSGSDTGELFF	TGTGCCAGCAGCTTTCGAAGCGGGTCGGACACCGGGGAGCTGTTTTTT
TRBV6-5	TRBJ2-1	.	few	CASSQSFRGVREQFF	TGTGCCAGCAGCCAGTCGTTCCGAGGAGTGCGTGAGCAGTTCTTC
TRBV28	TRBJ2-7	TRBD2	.	CASSPRGLAGDEQYF	TGTGCCAGCAGCCCCAGAGGCCTAGCGGGGGACGAGCAGTACTTC
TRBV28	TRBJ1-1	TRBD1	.	CASSFNRGTEAFF	TGTGCCAGCAGTTTTAACAGGGGGACTGAAGCTTTCTTT
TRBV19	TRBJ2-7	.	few	CASRGVTYEQYF	TGTGCCAGTAGAGGGGTCACCTACGAGCAGTACTTC
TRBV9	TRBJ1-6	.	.	CASSVGTDSYSPLHF	TGTGCCAGCAGCGTAGGGACGGACAGTTATTCACCCCTCCACTTT
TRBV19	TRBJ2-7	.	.	CASSLRGNGYSYEQYF	TGTGCCAGTAGTCTAAGGGGAAACGGGTACTCCTACGAGCAGTACTTC
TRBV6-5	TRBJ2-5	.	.	CASSPTGQGETQYF	TGTGCCAGCAGTCCGACAGGTCAGGGAGAGACCCAGTACTTC
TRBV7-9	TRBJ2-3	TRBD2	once	CASSSRLADGTDTQYF	TGTGCCAGCAGCTCTCGACTAGCGGACGGCACAGATACGCAGTATTTT
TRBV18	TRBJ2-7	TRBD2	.	CASSRGLAGPYEQYF	TGTGCCAGCTCACGGGGACTAGCGGGTCCCTACGAGCAGTACTTC
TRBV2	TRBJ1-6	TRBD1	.	CAAGTDYNSPLHF	TGTGCCGCCGGGACAGACTATAATTCACCCCTCCACTTT
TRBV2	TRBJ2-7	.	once	CARGGEDNYEQYF	TGTGCCAGGGGCGGGGAGGACAACTACGAGCAGTACTTC
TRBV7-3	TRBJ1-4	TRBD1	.	CASREPRQGGEKLFF	TGTGCCAGCAGAGAGCCCAGGCAGGGGGGTGAAAAACTGTTTTTT
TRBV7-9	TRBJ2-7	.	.	CASSPPRGEQYF	TGTGCCAGCAGCCCCCCTCGGGGAGAGCAGTACTTC
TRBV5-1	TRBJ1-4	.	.	CASSPGYVVEKLFF	TGCGCCAGCAGCCCGGGTTACGTTGTCGAAAAACTGTTTTTT
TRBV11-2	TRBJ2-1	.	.	CASSLRGGVRNEQFF	TGTGCCAGCAGCTTAAGAGGGGGAGTGAGGAATGAGCAGTTCTTC
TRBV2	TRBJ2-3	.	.	CASSEQTSGDTQYF	TGTGCCAGCAGTGAGCAGACTAGTGGGGATACGCAGTATTTT
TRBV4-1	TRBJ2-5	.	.	CASSQDGGRGRYETQYF	TGCGCCAGCAGCCAAGATGGGGGCAGGGGACGGTATGAGACCCAGTACTTC
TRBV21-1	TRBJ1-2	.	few	CASRGSAGGYTF	TGTGCCAGCAGGGGGTCGGCGGGTGGCTACACCTTC
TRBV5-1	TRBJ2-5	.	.	CASSFQGIEETQYF	TGCGCCAGCAGCTTTCAGGGAATTGAAGAGACCCAGTACTTC
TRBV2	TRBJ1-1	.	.	CASRSVEGREAFF	TGTGCCAGCAGATCTGTGGAGGGACGGGAGGCTTTCTTT